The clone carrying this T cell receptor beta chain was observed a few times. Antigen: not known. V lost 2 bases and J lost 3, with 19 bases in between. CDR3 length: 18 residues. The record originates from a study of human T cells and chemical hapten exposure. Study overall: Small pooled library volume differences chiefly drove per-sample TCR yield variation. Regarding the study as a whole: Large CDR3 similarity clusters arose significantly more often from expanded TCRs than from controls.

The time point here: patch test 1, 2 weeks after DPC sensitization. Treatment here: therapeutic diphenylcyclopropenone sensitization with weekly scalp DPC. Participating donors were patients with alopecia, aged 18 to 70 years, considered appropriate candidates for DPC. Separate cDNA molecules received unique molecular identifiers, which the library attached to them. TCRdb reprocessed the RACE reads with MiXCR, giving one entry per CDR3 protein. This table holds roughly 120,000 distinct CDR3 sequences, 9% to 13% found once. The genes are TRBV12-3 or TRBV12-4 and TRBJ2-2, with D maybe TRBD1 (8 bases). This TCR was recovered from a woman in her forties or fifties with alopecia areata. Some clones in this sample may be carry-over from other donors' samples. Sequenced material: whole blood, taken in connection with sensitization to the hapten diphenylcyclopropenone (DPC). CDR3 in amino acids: CASSLRWGGTGYTGELFF. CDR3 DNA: TGTGCCAGCAGTTTAAGGTGGGGAGGGACAGGATACACCGGGGAGCTGTTTTTT.